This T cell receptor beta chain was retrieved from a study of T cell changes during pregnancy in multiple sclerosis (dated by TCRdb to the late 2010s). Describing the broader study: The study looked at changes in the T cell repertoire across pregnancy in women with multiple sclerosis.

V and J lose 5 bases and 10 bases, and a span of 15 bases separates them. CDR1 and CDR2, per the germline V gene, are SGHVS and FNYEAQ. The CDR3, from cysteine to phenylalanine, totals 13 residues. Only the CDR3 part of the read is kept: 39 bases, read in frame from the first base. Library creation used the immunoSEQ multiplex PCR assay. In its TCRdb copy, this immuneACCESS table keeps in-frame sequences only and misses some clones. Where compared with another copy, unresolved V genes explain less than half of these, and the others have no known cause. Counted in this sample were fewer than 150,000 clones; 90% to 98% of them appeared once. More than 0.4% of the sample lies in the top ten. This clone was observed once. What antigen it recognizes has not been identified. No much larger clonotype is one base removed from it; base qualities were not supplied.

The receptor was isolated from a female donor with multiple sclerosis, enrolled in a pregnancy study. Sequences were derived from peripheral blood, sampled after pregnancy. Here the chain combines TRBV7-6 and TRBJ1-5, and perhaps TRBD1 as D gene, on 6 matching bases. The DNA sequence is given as TGTGCCAGCAGCCCAAAACAGGGCACACCCCAGCATTTT. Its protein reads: CASSPKQGTPQHF.